This paragraph covers one TCR beta chain sequence. Its target is not known. This sample was taken from a study of blood T cells in healthy people across ages. Study-level points and caveats: Naive T cell percentage showed a strong correlation with TCR beta diversity.

Total RNA extracted from each sample amounted to at least 5 micrograms. PCR was performed a second time for 7 to 11 cycles using a sample-barcoded 5' primer and a J-beta primer mix. Every cDNA was tagged by a template-switch adaptor with 12 random nucleotides. Via MiXCR, TCRdb re-called the 5' RACE reads, giving one row per CDR3 protein. In the table there are 850,000 to 1,000,000 distinct CDR3 sequences, 48% of which are singletons. Sequenced sample: blood. The TCR comes from a man younger than 45 in good health.

The CDR3: CSAKYDRGHEQYF. In nucleotides, the CDR3 is TGCAGTGCTAAGTACGACAGGGGCCACGAGCAGTACTTC. This chain uses TRBV20-1 with TRBJ2-4, with 8 nucleotides matching TRBD1. The DNA end is a closer match to TRBJ2-7, so the J assignment may be wrong. CDR1 DFQATT and CDR2 SNEGSKA come from the germline V gene (reference sequence). The CDR3 length is 13 residues.